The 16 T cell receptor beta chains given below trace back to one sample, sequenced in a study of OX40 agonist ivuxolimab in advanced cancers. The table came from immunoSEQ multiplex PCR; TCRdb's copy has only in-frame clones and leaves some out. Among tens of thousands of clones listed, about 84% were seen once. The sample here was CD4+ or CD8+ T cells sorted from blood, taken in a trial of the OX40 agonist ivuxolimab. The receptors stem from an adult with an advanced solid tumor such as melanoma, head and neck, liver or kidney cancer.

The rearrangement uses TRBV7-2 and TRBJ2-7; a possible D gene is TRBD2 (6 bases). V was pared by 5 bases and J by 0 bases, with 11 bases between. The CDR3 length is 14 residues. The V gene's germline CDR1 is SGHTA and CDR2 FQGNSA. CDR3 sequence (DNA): TGTGCCAGCAGCCGGGACTCCTCCTCCTACGAGCAGTACTTC. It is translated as CASSRDSSSYEQYF.

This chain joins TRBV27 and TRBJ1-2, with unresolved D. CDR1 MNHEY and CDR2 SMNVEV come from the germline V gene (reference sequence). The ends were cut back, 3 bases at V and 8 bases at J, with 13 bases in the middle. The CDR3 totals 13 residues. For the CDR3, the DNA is TGTGCCAGCAGTTTGCGAGACAAACGGGGCTACACCTTC. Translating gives CASSLRDKRGYTF.

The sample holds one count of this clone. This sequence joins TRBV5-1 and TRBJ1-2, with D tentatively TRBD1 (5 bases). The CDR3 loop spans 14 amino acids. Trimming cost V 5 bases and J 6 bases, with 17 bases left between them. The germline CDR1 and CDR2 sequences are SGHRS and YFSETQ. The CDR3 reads CASSPGRGTHGYTF. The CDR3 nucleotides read TGCGCCAGCAGTCCCGGACGGGGGACTCATGGCTACACCTTC.

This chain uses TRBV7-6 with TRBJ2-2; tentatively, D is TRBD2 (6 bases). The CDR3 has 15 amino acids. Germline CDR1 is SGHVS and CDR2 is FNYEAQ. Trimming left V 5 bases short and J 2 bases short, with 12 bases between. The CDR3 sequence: CASSTRGVNTGELFF. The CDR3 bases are TGTGCCAGCAGCACCCGCGGGGTAAACACCGGGGAGCTGTTTTTT.

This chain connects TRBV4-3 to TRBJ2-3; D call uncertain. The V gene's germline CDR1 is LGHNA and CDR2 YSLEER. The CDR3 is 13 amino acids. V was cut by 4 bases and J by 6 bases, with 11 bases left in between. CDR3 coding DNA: TGCGCCAGCAGCCGAGAAACATCTGATACGCAGTATTTT. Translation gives CASSRETSDTQYF.

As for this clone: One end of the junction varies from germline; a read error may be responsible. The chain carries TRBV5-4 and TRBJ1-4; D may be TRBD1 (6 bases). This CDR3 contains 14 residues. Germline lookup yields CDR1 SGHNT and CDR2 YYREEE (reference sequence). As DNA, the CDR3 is TGTGCCAGCAGCCGGGACACCTCTAATGACAAACTGTTTTTT. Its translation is CASSRDTSNDKLFF.

CDR3 sequence (DNA): TGTGCCAGCAGCCACAGGGGGGTGAACACTGAAGCTTTCTTT. Its translation: CASSHRGVNTEAFF. The gene calls are TRBV14 and TRBJ1-1; 7 positions match TRBD1. Germline CDR1 and CDR2: SGHDN and FVKESK. Trimming took 3 bases from V and 0 from J; bases not matched to a gene: 1. This CDR3 comprises 14 residues. Complete variable domain (other parts from reference TRBV14 and TRBJ1-1): EAGVTQFPSHSVIEKGQTVTLRCDPISGHDNLYWYRRVMGKEIKFLLHFVKESKQDESGMPNNRFLAERTGGTYSTLKVQPAELEDSGVYFCASSHRGVNTEAFFGQGTRLTVV.

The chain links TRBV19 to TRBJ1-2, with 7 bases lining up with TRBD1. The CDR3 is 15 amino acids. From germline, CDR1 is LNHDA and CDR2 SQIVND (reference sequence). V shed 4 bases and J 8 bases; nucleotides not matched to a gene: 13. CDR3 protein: CASSTGDSLWVGYTF. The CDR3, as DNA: TGTGCCAGTAGTACGGGGGACAGCCTATGGGTCGGCTACACCTTC.

The CDR3 loop is CASSSDSYYNSPLHF. The CDR3 DNA follows: TGTGCCAGCAGCTCGGACAGTTACTATAATTCACCCCTCCACTTT. This sequence joins TRBV5-6 and TRBJ1-6, with D maybe TRBD1 (6 bases). The V end was cut by 3 bases, the J end by 3 bases, with 10 bases between. This CDR3 region has 15 residues. CDR1 and CDR2 from the germline V gene are SGHDT and YYEEEE. The entire variable domain, with the rest obtained from reference TRBV5-6 and TRBJ1-6, is as follows: DAGVTQSPTHLIKTRGQQVTLRCSPKSGHDTVSWYQQALGQGPQFIFQYYEEEERQRGNFPDRFSGHQFPNYSSELNVNALLLGDSALYLCASSSDSYYNSPLHFGNGTRLTVT.

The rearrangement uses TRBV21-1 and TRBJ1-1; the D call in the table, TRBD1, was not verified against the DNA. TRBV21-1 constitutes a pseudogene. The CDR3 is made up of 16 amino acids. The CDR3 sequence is CASSKDGRGRSTEAFF. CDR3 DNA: TGTGCCAGCAGCAAAGACGGCAGGGGAAGGTCCACTGAAGCTTTCTTT.

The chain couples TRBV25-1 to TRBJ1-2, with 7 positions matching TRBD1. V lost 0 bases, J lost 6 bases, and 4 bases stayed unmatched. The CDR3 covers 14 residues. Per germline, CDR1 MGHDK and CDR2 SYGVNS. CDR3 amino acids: CASSEYSQGDGYTF. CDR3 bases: TGTGCCAGCAGTGAATATAGCCAGGGGGATGGCTACACCTTC.

CDR3 in amino acids: CASSQGPNFPGQHQPQHF. For the CDR3, the DNA is TGCGCCAGCAGCCAAGGTCCGAACTTCCCGGGACAACATCAGCCCCAGCATTTT. This rearrangement joins TRBV4-1 to TRBJ1-5; D may be TRBD1 (6 bases). V shed 1 base and J shed 5 bases, with 21 bases lying between them. This CDR3 is built from 18 residues. Germline V gives CDR1 MGHRA, CDR2 YSYEKL.

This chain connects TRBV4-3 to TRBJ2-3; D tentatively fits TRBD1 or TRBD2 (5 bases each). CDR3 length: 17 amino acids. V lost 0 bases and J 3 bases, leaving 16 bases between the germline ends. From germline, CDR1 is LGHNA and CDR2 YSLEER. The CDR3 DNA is TGCGCCAGCAGCCAAGACGTCGGGACCAGTCGGACAGATACGCAGTATTTT. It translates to CASSQDVGTSRTDTQYF.

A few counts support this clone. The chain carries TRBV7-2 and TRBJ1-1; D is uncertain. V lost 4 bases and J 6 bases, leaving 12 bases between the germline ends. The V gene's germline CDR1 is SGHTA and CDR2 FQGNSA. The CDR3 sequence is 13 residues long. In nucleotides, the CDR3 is TGTGCCAGCAGCTCCGACGACATCCCTGAAGCTTTCTTT. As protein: CASSSDDIPEAFF.

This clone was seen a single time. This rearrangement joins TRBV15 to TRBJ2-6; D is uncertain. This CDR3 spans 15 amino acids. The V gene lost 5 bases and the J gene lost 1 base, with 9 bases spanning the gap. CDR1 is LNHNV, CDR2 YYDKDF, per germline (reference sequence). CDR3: CATSSWLSGANVLTF. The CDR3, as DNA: TGTGCCACCAGCTCCTGGTTGTCTGGGGCCAACGTCCTGACTTTC.

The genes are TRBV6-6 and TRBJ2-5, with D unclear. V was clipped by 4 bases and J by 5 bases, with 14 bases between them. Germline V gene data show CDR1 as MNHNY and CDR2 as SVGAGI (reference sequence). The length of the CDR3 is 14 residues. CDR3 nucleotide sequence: TGTGCCAGCAGTTCCCCGCCCGGTCGGGAGACCCAGTACTTC. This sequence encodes CASSSPPGRETQYF.